Sequencing of this TCR beta chain was carried out in a study of OX40 agonist ivuxolimab in advanced cancers. On the study more broadly: Prior anti-PD-1, anti-PD-L1 or anti-CTLA-4 therapy was allowed; more than 30% had some. Study-level results: Both blood CD4+ and CD8+ T cells showed clonal growth by week 6 at 0.1 to 3.0 mg/kg.

In the case of this clone: Its cognate antigen is unknown.

TCRdb's table, derived via immunoSEQ multiplex PCR, lists solely in-frame clones and lacks some. The sample shows around 65,000 clones, roughly 90% of them seen only once. The source material was CD4+ or CD8+ T cells sorted from blood, sampled in a trial of the OX40 agonist ivuxolimab. This receptor was identified in an adult with an advanced solid tumor such as melanoma, head and neck, liver or kidney cancer.

DNA for the CDR3: TGTGCCAGCAGTTGGGTCCCGGGAGGCACCGGGGAGCTGTTTTTT. Protein sequence: CASSWVPGGTGELFF. V gene TRBV6-5 combines with J gene TRBJ2-2; TRBD2 matches 7 bases. The V gene's germline CDR1 is MNHEY and CDR2 SVGAGI. CDR3 length: 15 residues. Losses at the gene ends were 4 bases for V and 4 bases for J; bases not matched to a gene: 6.